This TCR beta chain is from a study of blood T cell repertoires in COVID-19. Study-wide context: COVID-19 samples, acute and convalescent, were from the United States, Italy and Spain.

Germline trimming cut 3 bases from V and 2 bases from J; bases unmatched to any gene: 4. Germline CDR1 is SGHNT and CDR2 is YYREEE (reference sequence). This CDR3 has 14 amino acids. Original methodology: Nucleated cell number was recorded as an estimate derived from reference gene primer amplification. Profiling relied on immunoSEQ multiplex PCR, and the TCRdb table lists in-frame clones only, not all of them. V and J calls and clone size are given by that table; D and trimming were obtained from the DNA. The sample holds some 110,000 clones, 76% seen once. Sequencing input: peripheral blood. J is TRBJ2-7 and V is TRBV5-4; 8 positions match TRBD1. The receptor was derived from a man at least 80 years old with COVID-19, enrolled during active disease. The CDR3 region is CASSSRTGPYEQYF. CDR3 nucleotide sequence: TGTGCCAGCAGCTCGCGGACAGGGCCCTACGAGCAGTACTTC.